Listed below are T cell receptor beta chains from one sample, sequenced in a study of graft-versus-host responses after intestinal transplantation. Sequencing used immunoSEQ multiplex PCR; TCRdb keeps in-frame clones, though not all of them. The sample includes around 90,000 clones, approximately 95% of them seen just once. These receptors have no known antigen. The material was unstimulated CD8+ T cells sorted from spleen or lymph node cells, obtained before transplant. Source of these receptors: a human donor who was the organ donor for an intestinal transplant. The CDR3 runs from the conserved cysteine through the conserved F or W. D genes are given only for firm matches. Clone size appears in some rows only: once, few, many, or a class for an expanded clone.

len | j_gene | d_gene | abundance | v_gene | CDR3nt | CDR3aa
16 | TRBJ2-6 | - | - | TRBV30 | TGTGCCTGGAGTGAGCTTCGGGAACCTGGGGCCAACGTCCTGACTTTC | CAWSELREPGANVLTF
15 | TRBJ2-1 | - | - | TRBV27 | TGTGCCAGCAGTCCCGACAGCGGGCTACACAATGAGCAGTTCTTC | CASSPDSGLHNEQFF
17 | TRBJ2-7 | - | - | TRBV7-3 | TGTGCCAGCAGCTCCCTCACCCCCATAGGGAGGGGGTACGAGCAGTACTTC | CASSSLTPIGRGYEQYF
14 | TRBJ2-7 | TRBD1 | - | TRBV11-2 | TGTGCCAGCAGCTTAGGACAGGGGGGCTACGAGCAGTACTTC | CASSLGQGGYEQYF
16 | TRBJ2-5 | TRBD1 | - | TRBV11-2 | TGTGCCAGCAGCTTAGAGGGAGAGGGGGCAGGGGAGACCCAGTACTTC | CASSLEGEGAGETQYF
17 | TRBJ1-6 | TRBD1 | once | TRBV7-9 | TGTGCCAGCAGCTTATCGCCCCTGACAGGGGTAAATTCACCCCTCCACTTT | CASSLSPLTGVNSPLHF
15 | TRBJ2-3 | - | - | TRBV16 | TGTGCCAGCAGCGAACTTCTAGCCAGCACAGATACGCAGTATTTT | CASSELLASTDTQYF
14 | TRBJ1-1 | TRBD1 | once | TRBV4-3 | TGCGCCAGCAGCCATGGACAGGGGAGCACTGAAGCTTTCTTT | CASSHGQGSTEAFF
19 | TRBJ2-7 | TRBD1 | - | TRBV18 | TGTGCCAGCTCACCCAGGACAGGCCCAACTAGAGACCTTACCTACGAGCAGTACTTC | CASSPRTGPTRDLTYEQYF
14 | TRBJ2-7 | TRBD2 | - | TRBV6-5 | TGTGCCAGCAGCCCAGGACTAGCGGGAGTCGAGCAGTACTTC | CASSPGLAGVEQYF
15 | TRBJ1-6 | - | - | TRBV6-5 | TGTGCCAGCACCCTCAGCCCGATACTAAATTCACCCCTCCACTTT | CASTLSPILNSPLHF
16 | TRBJ2-6 | - | - | TRBV5-1 | TGCGCCAGCAGTTTCTTTGGGGCTTTGGGGGCCAACGTCCTGACTTTC | CASSFFGALGANVLTF
15 | TRBJ2-1 | - | - | TRBV5-6 | TGTGCCAGCATGGAGGGTCTCATGGGGTACAATGAGCAGTTCTTC | CASMEGLMGYNEQFF
13 | TRBJ2-7 | - | - | TRBV27 | TGTGCCAGCGCCCAGGGGCAGGGCTACGAGCAGTACTTC | CASAQGQGYEQYF
15 | TRBJ2-2 | TRBD2 | - | TRBV11-3 | TGTGCCAGCACCTGGACTAGCGGGACCACCGGGGAGCTGTTTTTT | CASTWTSGTTGELFF
15 | TRBJ1-2 | TRBD1 | - | TRBV4-1 | TGCGCCAGCAGCCAAGTTGGGACAGGGGAGGACGGCTACACCTTC | CASSQVGTGEDGYTF
13 | TRBJ1-4 | - | - | TRBV5-4 | TGTGCCAGCAGCGTTGGGAGTAATGAAAAACTGTTTTTT | CASSVGSNEKLFF
14 | TRBJ2-5 | - | - | TRBV29-1 | TGCAGCGTCCTAGCCAGGGGCTACCAAGAGACCCAGTACTTC | CSVLARGYQETQYF
14 | TRBJ2-7 | TRBD2 | once | TRBV5-4 | TGTGCCAGCAGCTGGGGACTAGCGGCAGACGAGCAGTACTTC | CASSWGLAADEQYF
17 | TRBJ2-7 | TRBD1 | - | TRBV5-4 | TGTGCCAGCAGCTTAAGGGAGGACCGGGACAGGCCCTACGAGCAGTACTTC | CASSLREDRDRPYEQYF
15 | TRBJ2-5 | - | - | TRBV7-2 | TGTGCCAGCAGCTTAGGGGGGGGCAGGCAAGAGACCCAGTACTTC | CASSLGGGRQETQYF
16 | TRBJ2-1 | TRBD1 | - | TRBV7-2 | TGTGCCAGCAGCTTAGTAGGACAGGGGCTTTACAATGAGCAGTTCTTC | CASSLVGQGLYNEQFF
13 | TRBJ2-1 | - | - | TRBV19 | TGTGCCAGTAGTATGGGCAGTTACAATGAGCAGTTCTTC | CASSMGSYNEQFF
14 | TRBJ1-2 | TRBD1 | - | TRBV5-1 | TGCGCCAGCAGCCCACCGGGACAGAACTATGGCTACACCTTC | CASSPPGQNYGYTF
13 | TRBJ2-5 | - | - | TRBV4-1 | TGCGCCAGCAGCCAAGATCATTCGGGGACCCAGTACTTC | CASSQDHSGTQYF
16 | TRBJ1-1 | TRBD1 | - | TRBV27 | TGTGCCAGCAGGAAGGACAGGGAAGGTTTTAACACTGAAGCTTTCTTT | CASRKDREGFNTEAFF
13 | TRBJ1-3 | TRBD1 | - | TRBV5-6 | TGTGCCAGCAGAGGGGACAGCCTAAACACCATATATTTT | CASRGDSLNTIYF
18 | TRBJ2-4 | - | - | TRBV7-8 | TGTGCCAGCAGCTTAGAGCTGGGCGGGGTATTAGCCAAAAACATTCAGTACTTC | CASSLELGGVLAKNIQYF
19 | TRBJ2-2 | - | - | TRBV9 | TGTGCCAGCAGCCCCCGAAGCCCGGTACAGGGGGGGGTGGGCGGGGAGCTGTTTTTT | CASSPRSPVQGGVGGELFF
17 | TRBJ2-3 | TRBD2 | - | TRBV7-3 | TGTGCCAGCAGCCAGACGGGGGGGGCGGGAGTGACAGATACGCAGTATTTT | CASSQTGGAGVTDTQYF
15 | TRBJ2-1 | TRBD2 | - | TRBV6-5 | TGTGCCAGCAGTCAGCTAGCGGGACGGTACAATGAGCAGTTCTTC | CASSQLAGRYNEQFF
15 | TRBJ2-1 | - | - | TRBV11-2 | TGTGCCAGCAGCCCCGTGATTCGAGCGGACAATGAGCAGTTCTTC | CASSPVIRADNEQFF